This TCR beta chain stems from a study of radiation and T cells in renal cell carcinoma. Overall study findings and caveats: In blood, top tumor clones expanded by 2 weeks, shrinking by 4. Pretreatment tumor biopsies were lacking, so baseline clonotypes are unknown.

With regard to this clone: The antigen is undetermined.

V lost 2 bases, J lost 1 base, and 6 bases lay in between. The CDR3 covers 14 residues. Germline-derived CDR1 and CDR2 are SNHLY and FYNNEI. The time point denotes: blood 4 weeks post-SBRT, at nephrectomy. Treatment specified: 15 Gy SBRT to primary tumor, nephrectomy 4 weeks later. Nephrectomy followed 15 Gy stereotactic body radiation by 4 weeks. This renal cell carcinoma was of the clear cell type. The data were produced by immunoSEQ multiplex PCR, yet TCRdb's version contains in-frame clones alone and is incomplete. The sample records approximately 92,000 clones, around 81% being singletons. The sequence came from a man aged 50 to 60 with renal cell carcinoma. The rearrangement links TRBV2 to TRBJ1-5, with no clear D. The input for sequencing was blood, taken from a patient whose treatment included radiotherapy and nephrectomy. CDR3 region: CASSELRSNQPQHF. The CDR3, as DNA: TGTGCCAGCAGTGAACTACGGAGCAATCAGCCCCAGCATTTT. The complete variable domain, with remaining parts taken from reference TRBV2 and TRBJ1-5, reads EPEVTQTPSHQVTQMGQEVILRCVPISNHLYFYWYRQILGQKVEFLVSFYNNEISEKSEIFDDQFSVERPDGSNFTLKIRSTKLEDSAMYFCASSELRSNQPQHFGDGTRLSIL.